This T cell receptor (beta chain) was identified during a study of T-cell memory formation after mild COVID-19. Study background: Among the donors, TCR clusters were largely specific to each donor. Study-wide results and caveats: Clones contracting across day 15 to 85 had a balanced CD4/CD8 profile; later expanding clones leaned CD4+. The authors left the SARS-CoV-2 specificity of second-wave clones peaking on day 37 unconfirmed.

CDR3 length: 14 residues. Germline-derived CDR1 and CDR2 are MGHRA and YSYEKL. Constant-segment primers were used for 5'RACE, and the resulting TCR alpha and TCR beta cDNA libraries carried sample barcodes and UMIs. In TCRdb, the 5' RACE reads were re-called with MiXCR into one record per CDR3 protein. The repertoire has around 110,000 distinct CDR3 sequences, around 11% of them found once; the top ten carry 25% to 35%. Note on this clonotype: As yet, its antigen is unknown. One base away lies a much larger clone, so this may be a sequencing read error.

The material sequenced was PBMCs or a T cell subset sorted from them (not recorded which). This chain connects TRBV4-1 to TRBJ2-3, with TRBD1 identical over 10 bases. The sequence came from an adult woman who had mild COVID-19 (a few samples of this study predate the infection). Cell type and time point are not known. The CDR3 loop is CASSLDRGLDTKYF. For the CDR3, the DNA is TGCGCCAGCAGCCTCGACAGGGGGCTGGATACGAAGTATTTT.